Shown below are 5 T cell receptor beta chains from a single sample sequenced in a study of blood T cell repertoires in COVID-19. Sequenced by immunoSEQ multiplex PCR; TCRdb stores in-frame clones only, minus some. The sample lists under 250,000 clones, 75% to 90% occurring once. The sample comprised peripheral blood. These receptors were collected from a woman between 70 and 85 years old with active or convalescent COVID-19.

This clone was picked up one time. The chain joins TRBV28 to TRBJ2-7, with D possibly matching TRBD2 (6 bases). This CDR3 has 16 amino acids. Germline V CDR1 and CDR2: MDHEN, SYDVKM. V lost 11 bases, J lost 4 bases, and 27 bases lay in between. CDR3 DNA: TGTGCCCGAACTCGGGGACTTCGCGGGAAAGTTTACGAGCAGTACTTC. Translation: CARTRGLRGKVYEQYF.

This chain uses TRBV18 with TRBJ1-1; D uncertain. Trimming cost V 0 bases and J 1 base, with 9 bases left between them. CDR1 and CDR2 from the germline V gene are KGHSH and LQKENI. CDR3 length: 15 amino acids. CDR3 amino acids: CASSPPAPGNTEAFF. The CDR3, as DNA: TGTGCCAGCTCACCACCGGCCCCGGGGAACACTGAAGCTTTCTTT.

This clone has just one count. V gene TRBV5-1 combines with J gene TRBJ1-3, with unresolved D. V was trimmed by 4 bases and J by 0 bases, leaving 14 bases between them. Germline V gene lookup returns CDR1 SGHRS and CDR2 YFSETQ. This CDR3 spans 16 amino acids. Here the CDR3 DNA reads TGCGCCAGCAGCCCTAGCTGGGTTGGCTCTGGAAACACCATATATTTT. Translating it yields CASSPSWVGSGNTIYF.

This clone was seen a handful of times. This chain joins TRBV15 and TRBJ1-6, with 8 bases that match TRBD1. The CDR3 length is 16 residues. V was pared by 0 bases and J by 7 bases, with 5 bases of the junction left unmatched. Germline V gene data show CDR1 as LNHNV and CDR2 as YYDKDF (reference sequence). CDR3 sequence reads: CATSREARGPNSPLHF. The CDR3 coding sequence is TGTGCCACCAGCAGAGAGGCCAGGGGGCCCAATTCACCCCTCCACTTT.

V usage is TRBV9 and J usage is TRBJ1-3; 7 bases are shared with TRBD1. The germline V gene encodes CDR1 SGDLS and CDR2 YYNGEE. This CDR3 region has 16 residues. V shed 10 bases and J 4 bases; nucleotides not matched to a gene: 17. CDR3 DNA: TGTGCCCCCCACCTCCGGGACAGTGATATGGGAAACACCATATATTTT. It encodes CAPHLRDSDMGNTIYF.